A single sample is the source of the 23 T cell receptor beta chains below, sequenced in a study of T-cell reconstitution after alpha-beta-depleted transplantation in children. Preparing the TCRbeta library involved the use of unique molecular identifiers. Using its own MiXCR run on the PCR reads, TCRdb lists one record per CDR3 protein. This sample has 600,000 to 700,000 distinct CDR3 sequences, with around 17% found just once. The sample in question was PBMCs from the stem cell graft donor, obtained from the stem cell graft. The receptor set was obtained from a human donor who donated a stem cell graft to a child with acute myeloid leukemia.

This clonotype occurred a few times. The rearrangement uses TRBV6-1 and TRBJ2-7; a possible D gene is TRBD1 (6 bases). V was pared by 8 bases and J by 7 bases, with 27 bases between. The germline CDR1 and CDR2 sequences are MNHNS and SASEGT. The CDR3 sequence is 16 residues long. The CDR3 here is CASSSIGDTLIWEQYF. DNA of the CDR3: TGTGCCAGCTCCTCTATCGGGGACACTCTCATCTGGGAGCAGTACTTC.

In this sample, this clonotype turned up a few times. The CDR3 nucleotides are TGCGCCAGCAGCCAAGTTAGGGGGCAAGTCCCCAATGAGCAGTTCTTC. As protein: CASSQVRGQVPNEQFF. The rearrangement links TRBV4-1 to TRBJ2-1; 7 bases map to TRBD1. V lost 1 base to trimming and J lost 6 bases; unmatched junction nucleotides: 9. The CDR3 consists of 16 residues. Germline V gives CDR1 MGHRA, CDR2 YSYEKL.

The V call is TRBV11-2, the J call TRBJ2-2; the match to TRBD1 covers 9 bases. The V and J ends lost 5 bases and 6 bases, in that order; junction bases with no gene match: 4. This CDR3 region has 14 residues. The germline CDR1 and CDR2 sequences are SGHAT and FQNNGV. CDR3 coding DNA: TGTGCCAGCAGCCCCTGGGACAGGGCCGGGGAGCTGTTTTTT. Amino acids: CASSPWDRAGELFF.

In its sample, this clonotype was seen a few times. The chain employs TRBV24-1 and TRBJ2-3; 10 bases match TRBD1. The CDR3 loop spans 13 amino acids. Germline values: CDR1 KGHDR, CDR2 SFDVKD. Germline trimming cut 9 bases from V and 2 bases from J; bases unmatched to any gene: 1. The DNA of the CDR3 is TGTGCCACCGGGACAGGGGCCACAGATACGCAGTATTTT. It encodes CATGTGATDTQYF.

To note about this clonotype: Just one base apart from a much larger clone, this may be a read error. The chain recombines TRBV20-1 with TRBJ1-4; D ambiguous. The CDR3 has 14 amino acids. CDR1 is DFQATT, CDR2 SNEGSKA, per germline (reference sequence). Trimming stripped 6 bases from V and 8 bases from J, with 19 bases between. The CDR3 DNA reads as TGCAGTGCCGACGCCCGGGAAGAGGCAGAAAAACTGTTTTTT. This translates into CSADAREEAEKLFF.

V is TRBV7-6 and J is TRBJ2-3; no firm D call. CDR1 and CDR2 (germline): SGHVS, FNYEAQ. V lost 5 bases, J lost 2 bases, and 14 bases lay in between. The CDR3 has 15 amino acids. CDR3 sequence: CASSPRRGVTDTQYF. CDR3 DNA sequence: TGTGCCAGCAGCCCCCGCAGAGGAGTCACAGATACGCAGTATTTT.

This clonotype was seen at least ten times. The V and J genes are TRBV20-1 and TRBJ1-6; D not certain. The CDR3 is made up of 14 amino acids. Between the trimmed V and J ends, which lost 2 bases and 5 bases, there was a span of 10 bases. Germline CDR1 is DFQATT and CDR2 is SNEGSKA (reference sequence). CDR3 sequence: CSARRTANNSPLHF. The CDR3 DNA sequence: TGCAGTGCTAGACGGACTGCTAATAATTCACCCCTCCACTTT.

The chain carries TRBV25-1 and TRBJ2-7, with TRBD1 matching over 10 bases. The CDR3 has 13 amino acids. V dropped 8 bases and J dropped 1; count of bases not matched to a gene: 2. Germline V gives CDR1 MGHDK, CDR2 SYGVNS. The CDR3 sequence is CASGTGVSYEQYF. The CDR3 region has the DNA TGTGCCAGCGGGACAGGGGTGTCCTACGAGCAGTACTTC.

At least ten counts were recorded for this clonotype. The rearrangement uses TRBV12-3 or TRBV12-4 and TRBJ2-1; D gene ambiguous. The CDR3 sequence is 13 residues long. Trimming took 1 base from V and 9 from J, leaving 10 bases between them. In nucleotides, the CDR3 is TGTGCCAGCAGTTTAGGGCAGATAGTTGAGCAGTTCTTC. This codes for CASSLGQIVEQFF.

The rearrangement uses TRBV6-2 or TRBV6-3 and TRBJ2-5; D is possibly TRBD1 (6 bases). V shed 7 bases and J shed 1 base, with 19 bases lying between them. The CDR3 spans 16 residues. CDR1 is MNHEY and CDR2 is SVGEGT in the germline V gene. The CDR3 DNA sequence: TGTGCCAGCAATTTCCAGGGGATATTAGGCCAAGAGACCCAGTACTTC. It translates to CASNFQGILGQETQYF.

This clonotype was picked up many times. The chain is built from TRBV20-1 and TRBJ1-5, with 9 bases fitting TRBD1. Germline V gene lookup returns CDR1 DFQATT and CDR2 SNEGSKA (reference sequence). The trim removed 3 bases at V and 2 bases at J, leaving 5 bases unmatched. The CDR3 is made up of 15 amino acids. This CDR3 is CSARDRGSGNQPQHF. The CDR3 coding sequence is TGCAGTGCTAGGGACAGGGGATCGGGCAATCAGCCCCAGCATTTT.

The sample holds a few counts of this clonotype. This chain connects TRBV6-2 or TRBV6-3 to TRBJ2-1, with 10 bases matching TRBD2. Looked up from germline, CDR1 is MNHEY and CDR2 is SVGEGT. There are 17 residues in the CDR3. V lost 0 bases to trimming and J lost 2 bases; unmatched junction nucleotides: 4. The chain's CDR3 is CASSYSTSGGAYNEQFF. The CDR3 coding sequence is TGTGCCAGCAGTTACTCAACGAGCGGGGGGGCCTACAATGAGCAGTTCTTC.

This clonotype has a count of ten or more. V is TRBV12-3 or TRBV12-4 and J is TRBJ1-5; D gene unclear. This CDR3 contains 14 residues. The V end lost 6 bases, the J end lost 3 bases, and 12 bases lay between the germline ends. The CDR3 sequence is CASSLWEINQPQHF. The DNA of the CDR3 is TGTGCCAGCAGCCTCTGGGAAATCAATCAGCCCCAGCATTTT.

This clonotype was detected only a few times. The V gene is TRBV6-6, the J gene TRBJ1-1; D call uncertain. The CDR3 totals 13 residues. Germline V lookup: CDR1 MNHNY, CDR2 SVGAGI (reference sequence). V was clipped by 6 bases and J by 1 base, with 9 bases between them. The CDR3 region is CASRSRQNTEAFF. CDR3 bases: TGTGCCAGCAGATCCCGACAGAACACTGAAGCTTTCTTT.

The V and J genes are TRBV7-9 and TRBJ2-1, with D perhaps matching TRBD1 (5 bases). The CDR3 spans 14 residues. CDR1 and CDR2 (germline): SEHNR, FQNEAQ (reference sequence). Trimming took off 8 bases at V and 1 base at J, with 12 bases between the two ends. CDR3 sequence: CASGAELSYNEQFF. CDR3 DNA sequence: TGTGCCAGCGGGGCGGAGCTTTCCTACAATGAGCAGTTCTTC.

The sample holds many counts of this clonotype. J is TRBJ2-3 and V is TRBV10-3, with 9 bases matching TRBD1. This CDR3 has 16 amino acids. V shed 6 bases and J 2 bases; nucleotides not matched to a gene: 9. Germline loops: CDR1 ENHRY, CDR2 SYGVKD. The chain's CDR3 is CAISPRTGANTDTQYF. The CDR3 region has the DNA TGTGCCATCAGCCCGAGGACAGGGGCCAACACAGATACGCAGTATTTT.

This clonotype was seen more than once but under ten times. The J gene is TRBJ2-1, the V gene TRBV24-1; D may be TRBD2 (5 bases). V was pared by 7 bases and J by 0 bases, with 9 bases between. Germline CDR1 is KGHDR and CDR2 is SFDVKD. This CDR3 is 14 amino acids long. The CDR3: CATRGGPSYNEQFF. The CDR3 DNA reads TGTGCCACCAGGGGCGGGCCCTCCTACAATGAGCAGTTCTTC.

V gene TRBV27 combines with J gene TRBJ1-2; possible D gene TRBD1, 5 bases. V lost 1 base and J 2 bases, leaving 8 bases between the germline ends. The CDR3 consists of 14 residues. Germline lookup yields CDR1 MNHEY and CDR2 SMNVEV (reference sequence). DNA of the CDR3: TGTGCCAGCAGTTTATTAGAGGGGAACTATGGCTACACCTTC. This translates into CASSLLEGNYGYTF.

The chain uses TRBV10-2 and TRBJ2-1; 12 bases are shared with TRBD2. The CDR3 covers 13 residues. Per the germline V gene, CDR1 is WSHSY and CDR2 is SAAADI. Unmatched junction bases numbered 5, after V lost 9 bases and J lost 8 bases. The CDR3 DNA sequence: TGCGCCAGTTCTAGCGGGGGGGCGTATGAGCAGTTCTTC. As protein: CASSSGGAYEQFF.

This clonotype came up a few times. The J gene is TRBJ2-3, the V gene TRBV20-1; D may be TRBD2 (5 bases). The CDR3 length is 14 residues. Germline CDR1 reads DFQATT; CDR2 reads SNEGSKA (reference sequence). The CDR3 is CATWGVRNTDTQYF. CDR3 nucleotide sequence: TGCGCCACCTGGGGAGTCCGCAACACAGATACGCAGTATTTT.

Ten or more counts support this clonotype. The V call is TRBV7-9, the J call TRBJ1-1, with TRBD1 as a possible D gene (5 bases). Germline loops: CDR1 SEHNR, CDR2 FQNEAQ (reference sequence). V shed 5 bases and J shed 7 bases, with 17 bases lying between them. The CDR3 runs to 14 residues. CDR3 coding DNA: TGTGCCAGCAGCGGAGCGGGGGTATGGAGTGAAGCTTTCTTT. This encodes CASSGAGVWSEAFF.

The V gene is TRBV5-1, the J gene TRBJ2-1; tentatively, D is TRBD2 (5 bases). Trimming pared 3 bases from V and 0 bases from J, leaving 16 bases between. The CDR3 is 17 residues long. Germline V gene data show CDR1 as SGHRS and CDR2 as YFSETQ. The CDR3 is CASSWDAGKGSYNEQFF. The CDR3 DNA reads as TGCGCCAGCAGCTGGGATGCGGGTAAAGGCTCCTACAATGAGCAGTTCTTC.

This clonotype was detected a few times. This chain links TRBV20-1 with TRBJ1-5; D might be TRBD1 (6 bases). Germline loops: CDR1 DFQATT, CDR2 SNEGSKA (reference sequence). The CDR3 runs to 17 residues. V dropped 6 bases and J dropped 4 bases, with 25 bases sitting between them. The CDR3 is CSARRGGQIGYNQPQHF. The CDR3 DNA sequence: TGCAGTGCCCGCCGGGGGGGGCAGATTGGGTATAATCAGCCCCAGCATTTT.